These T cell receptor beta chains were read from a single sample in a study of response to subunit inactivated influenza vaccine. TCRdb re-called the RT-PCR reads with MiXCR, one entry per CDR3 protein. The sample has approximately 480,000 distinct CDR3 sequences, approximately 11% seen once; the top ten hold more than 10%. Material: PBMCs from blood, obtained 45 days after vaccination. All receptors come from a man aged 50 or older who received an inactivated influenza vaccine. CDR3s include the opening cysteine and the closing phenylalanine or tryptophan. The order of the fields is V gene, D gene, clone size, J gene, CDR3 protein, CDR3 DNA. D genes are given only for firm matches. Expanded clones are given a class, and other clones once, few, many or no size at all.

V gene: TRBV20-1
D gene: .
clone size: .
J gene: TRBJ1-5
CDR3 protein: CSASYASGIVTQPQHF
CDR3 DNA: TGCAGTGCTAGTTATGCTAGCGGGATTGTCACTCAGCCCCAGCATTTT

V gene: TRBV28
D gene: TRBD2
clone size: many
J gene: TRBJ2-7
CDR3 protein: CASSQERGGYYEQYF
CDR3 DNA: TGTGCCAGCAGCCAAGAACGGGGGGGATACTACGAGCAGTACTTC

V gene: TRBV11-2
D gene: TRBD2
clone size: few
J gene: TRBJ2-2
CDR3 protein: CASSSGTSGRSITGELFF
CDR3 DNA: TGTGCCAGCAGCTCCGGGACTAGCGGGAGGTCCATCACCGGGGAGCTGTTTTTT

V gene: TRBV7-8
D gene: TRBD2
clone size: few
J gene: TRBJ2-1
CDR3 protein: CASSLLGSGILGNEQFF
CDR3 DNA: TGTGCCAGCAGCTTACTCGGCAGCGGGATTCTCGGCAATGAGCAGTTCTTC

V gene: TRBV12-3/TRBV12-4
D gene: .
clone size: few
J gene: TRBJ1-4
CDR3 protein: CASSLYRRNEKLFF
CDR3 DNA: TGTGCCAGCAGTTTATACAGGAGGAATGAAAAACTGTTTTTT

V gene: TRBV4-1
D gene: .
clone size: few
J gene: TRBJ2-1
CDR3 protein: CASSQGALNGKAGNEQFF
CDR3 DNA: TGCGCCAGCAGCCAAGGGGCCCTCAACGGGAAGGCAGGGAATGAGCAGTTCTTC

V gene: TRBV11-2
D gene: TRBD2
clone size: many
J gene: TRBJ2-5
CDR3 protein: CASSLEPNGAGVLGFQETQYF
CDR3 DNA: TGTGCCAGCAGCTTAGAACCGAATGGGGCGGGAGTATTAGGGTTCCAAGAGACCCAGTACTTC

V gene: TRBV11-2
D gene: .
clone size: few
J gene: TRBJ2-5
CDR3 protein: CASSFSPAIRGFGQETQYF
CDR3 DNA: TGTGCCAGCAGCTTTAGTCCAGCGATTCGGGGATTTGGGCAAGAGACCCAGTACTTC

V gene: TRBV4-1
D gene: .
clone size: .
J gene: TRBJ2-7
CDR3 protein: CASSQAQHYEQYF
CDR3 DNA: TGCGCCAGCAGCCAGGCACAGCACTACGAGCAGTACTTC

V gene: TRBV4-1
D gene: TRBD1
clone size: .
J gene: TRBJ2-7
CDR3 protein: CASSRGGTGVYEQYF
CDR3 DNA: TGCGCCAGCAGCCGTGGCGGGACAGGGGTCTACGAGCAGTACTTC

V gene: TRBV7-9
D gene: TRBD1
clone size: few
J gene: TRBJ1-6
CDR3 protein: CASSMTGGASPLHF
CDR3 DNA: TGTGCCAGCAGCATGACAGGGGGCGCGTCACCCCTCCACTTT

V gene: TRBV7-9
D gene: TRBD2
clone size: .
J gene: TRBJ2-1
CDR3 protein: CASSLAWSGDYNEQFF
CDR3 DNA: TGTGCCAGCAGCTTAGCATGGAGCGGGGACTACAATGAGCAGTTCTTC

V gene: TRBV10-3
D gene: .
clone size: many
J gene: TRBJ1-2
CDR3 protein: CAISDPGWGYTF
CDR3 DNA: TGTGCCATCAGTGACCCGGGATGGGGCTACACCTTC

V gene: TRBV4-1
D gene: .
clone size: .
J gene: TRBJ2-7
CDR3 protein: CASSHITGTYEQYF
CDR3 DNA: TGCGCCAGCAGCCATATTACAGGGACCTACGAGCAGTACTTC

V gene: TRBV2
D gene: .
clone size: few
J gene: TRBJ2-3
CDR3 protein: CATQIGDTQYF
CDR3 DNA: TGTGCCACCCAGATCGGAGATACGCAGTATTTT

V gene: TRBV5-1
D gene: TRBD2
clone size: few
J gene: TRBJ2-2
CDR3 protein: CASSLGLAGEPDGITGELFF
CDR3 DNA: TGCGCCAGCAGCTTGGGACTAGCGGGGGAGCCTGATGGGATAACCGGGGAGCTGTTTTTT

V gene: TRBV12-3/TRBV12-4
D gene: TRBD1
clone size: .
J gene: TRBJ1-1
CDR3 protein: CASNPTGGHTKNTEAFF
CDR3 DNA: TGTGCCAGCAACCCGACAGGGGGCCATACGAAAAACACTGAAGCTTTCTTT

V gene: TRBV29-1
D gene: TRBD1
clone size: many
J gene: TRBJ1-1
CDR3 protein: CSAGQGIEAFF
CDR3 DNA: TGCAGCGCCGGACAGGGGATAGAAGCTTTCTTT

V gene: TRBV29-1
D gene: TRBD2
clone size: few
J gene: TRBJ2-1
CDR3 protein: CSVGGTSGLYNEQFF
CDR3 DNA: TGCAGCGTTGGGGGGACTAGCGGGTTGTACAATGAGCAGTTCTTC

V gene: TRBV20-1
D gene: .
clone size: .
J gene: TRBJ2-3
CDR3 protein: CSASRRQASTDTQYF
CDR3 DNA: TGCAGTGCTTCCCGACGACAAGCTAGCACAGATACGCAGTATTTT

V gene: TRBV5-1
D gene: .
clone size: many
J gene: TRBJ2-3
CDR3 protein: CASRFLTGAMDTQYF
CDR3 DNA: TGCGCCAGCAGATTCCTTACGGGAGCAATGGATACGCAGTATTTT

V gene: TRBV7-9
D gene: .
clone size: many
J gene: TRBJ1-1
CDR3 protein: CASSPVGNTEAFF
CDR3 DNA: TGTGCCAGCAGCCCAGTAGGGAACACTGAAGCTTTCTTT

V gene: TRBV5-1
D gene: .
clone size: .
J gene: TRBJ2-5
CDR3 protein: CASSLKWETQYF
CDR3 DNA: TGCGCCAGCAGCTTGAAGTGGGAGACCCAGTACTTC

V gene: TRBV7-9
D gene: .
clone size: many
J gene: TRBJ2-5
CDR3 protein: CASSLGPNQETQYF
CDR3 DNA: TGTGCCAGCAGCTTGGGACCTAACCAAGAGACCCAGTACTTC

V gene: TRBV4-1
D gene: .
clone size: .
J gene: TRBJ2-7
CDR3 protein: CASSQEAAGPYEQYF
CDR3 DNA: TGCGCCAGCAGCCAAGAAGCGGCAGGACCCTACGAGCAGTACTTC

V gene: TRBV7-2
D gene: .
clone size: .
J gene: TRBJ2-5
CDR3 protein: CASSPTAVGTQYF
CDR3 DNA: TGTGCCAGCAGCCCAACGGCAGTGGGGACCCAGTACTTC

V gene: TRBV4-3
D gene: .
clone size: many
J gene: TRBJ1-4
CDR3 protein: CASSGRTAPGGNEKLFF
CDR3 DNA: TGCGCCAGCAGCGGCAGGACAGCCCCTGGTGGGAATGAAAAACTGTTTTTT

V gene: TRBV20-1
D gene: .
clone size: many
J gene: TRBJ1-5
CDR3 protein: CSARGRRDQPQHF
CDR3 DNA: TGCAGTGCTCGGGGACGAAGGGATCAGCCCCAGCATTTT

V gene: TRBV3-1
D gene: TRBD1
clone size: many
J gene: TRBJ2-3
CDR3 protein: CASSQGGQATQYF
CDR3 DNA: TGTGCCAGCAGCCAAGGCGGACAGGCTACGCAGTATTTT

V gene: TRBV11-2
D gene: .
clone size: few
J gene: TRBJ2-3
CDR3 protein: CASSLIPRTDTQYF
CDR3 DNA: TGTGCCAGCAGCTTAATTCCACGCACAGATACGCAGTATTTT

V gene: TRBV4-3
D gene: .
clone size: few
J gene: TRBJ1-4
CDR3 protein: CASSPGRWEGRVGEKLFF
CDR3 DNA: TGCGCCAGCAGCCCCGGGAGGTGGGAAGGCAGAGTTGGTGAAAAACTGTTTTTT